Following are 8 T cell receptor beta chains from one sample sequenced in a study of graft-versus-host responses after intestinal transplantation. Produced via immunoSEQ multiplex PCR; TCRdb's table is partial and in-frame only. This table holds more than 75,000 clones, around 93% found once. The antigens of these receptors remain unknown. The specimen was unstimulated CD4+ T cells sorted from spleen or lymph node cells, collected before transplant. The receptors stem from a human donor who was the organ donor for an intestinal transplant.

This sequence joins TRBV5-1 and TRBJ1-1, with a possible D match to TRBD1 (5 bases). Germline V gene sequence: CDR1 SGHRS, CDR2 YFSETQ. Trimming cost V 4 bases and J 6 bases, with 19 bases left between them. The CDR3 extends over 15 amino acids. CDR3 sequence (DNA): TGCGCCAGCAGCCATTCCGGGGGGGGTAACGCTGAAGCTTTCTTT. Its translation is CASSHSGGGNAEAFF.

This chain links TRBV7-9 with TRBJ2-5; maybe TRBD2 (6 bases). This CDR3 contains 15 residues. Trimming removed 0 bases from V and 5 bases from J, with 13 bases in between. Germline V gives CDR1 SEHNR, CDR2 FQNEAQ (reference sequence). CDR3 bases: TGTGCCAGCAGCTTAGCTCGGGGGAGTGGGGAGACCCAGTACTTC. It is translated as CASSLARGSGETQYF.

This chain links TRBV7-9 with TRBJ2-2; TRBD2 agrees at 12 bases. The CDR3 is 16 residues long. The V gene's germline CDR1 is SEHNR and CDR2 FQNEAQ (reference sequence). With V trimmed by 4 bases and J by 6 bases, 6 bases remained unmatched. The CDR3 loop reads CASSSRLAGVAGELFF. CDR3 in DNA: TGTGCCAGCAGCTCGAGACTAGCGGGAGTAGCCGGGGAGCTGTTTTTT.

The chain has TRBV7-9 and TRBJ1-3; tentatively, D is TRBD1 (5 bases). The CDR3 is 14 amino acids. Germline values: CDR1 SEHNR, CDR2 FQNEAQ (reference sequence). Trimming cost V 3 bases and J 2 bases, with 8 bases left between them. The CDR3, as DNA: TGTGCCAGCAGCTTGGGGGGTGCTGGAAACACCATATATTTT. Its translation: CASSLGGAGNTIYF. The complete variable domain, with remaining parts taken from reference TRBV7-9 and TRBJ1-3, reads DTGVSQNPRHKITKRGQNVTFRCDPISEHNRLYWYRQTLGQGPEFLTYFQNEAQLEKSRLLSDRFSAERPKGSFSTLEIQRTEQGDSAMYLCASSLGGAGNTIYFGEGSWLTVV.

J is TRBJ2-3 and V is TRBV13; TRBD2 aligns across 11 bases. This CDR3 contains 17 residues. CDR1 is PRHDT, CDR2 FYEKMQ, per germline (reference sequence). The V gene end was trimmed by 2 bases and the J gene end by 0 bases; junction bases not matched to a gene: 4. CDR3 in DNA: TGTGCCAGCAGCTTAAAAATAGCGGGAGGGAGCACAGATACGCAGTATTTT. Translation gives CASSLKIAGGSTDTQYF.

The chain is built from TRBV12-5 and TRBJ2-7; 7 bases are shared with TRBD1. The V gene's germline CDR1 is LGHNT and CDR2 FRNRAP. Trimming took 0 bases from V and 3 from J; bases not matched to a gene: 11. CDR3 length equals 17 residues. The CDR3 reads CASGLVLFDRAGYEQYF. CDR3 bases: TGTGCTAGTGGTTTGGTACTTTTCGACAGGGCGGGCTACGAGCAGTACTTC.

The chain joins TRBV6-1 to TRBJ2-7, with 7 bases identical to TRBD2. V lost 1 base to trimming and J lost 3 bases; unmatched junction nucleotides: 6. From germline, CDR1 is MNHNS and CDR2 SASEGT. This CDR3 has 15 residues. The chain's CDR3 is CASSEGTRFFYEQYF. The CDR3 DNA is TGTGCCAGCAGTGAAGGGACTAGGTTTTTCTACGAGCAGTACTTC.

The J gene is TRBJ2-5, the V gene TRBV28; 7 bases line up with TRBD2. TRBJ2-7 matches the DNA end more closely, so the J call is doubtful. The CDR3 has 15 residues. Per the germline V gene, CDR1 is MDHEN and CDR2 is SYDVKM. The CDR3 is CASSAPAGNTYEQYF. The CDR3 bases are TGTGCCAGCAGTGCCCCAGCGGGAAACACCTACGAGCAGTACTTC.